Listed below are T cell receptor beta chains from one sample, sequenced in a study of neoadjuvant nivolumab and ipilimumab in lung cancer. Generated by immunoSEQ multiplex PCR, the TCRdb table keeps only in-frame clones and is missing some. The data contain 10,000 to 15,000 clones, approximately 96% of them singletons. The source material was peripheral blood, sampled after neoadjuvant nivolumab, alone or with ipilimumab, at or shortly before surgery. These receptors all come from an adult with non-small cell lung cancer. The CDR3 runs from the conserved cysteine through the conserved F or W.

v_call,cdr3_aa
TRBV29-1,CSVRGGGNQPQHF
TRBV6-5,CASSYLGSSYNEQFF
TRBV27,CASIGLNAYEQYF
TRBV7-8,CASSLGQALSYEQYF
TRBV10-3,CAISHTGGNEKLFF
TRBV7-8,CASSFWSGRGYEQYF
TRBV6-5,CASSSGGARGYTF
TRBV7-9,CASSPHGTSAVNEQFF
TRBV7-2,CASSSGRVAGVHEQYF
TRBV10-3,CATAAREGQQETQYF
TRBV7-3,CASSTTGTQGPGANVLTF
TRBV7-6,CASSPVVGSGNTIYF
TRBV30,CAWTLGRSGANVLTF
TRBV2,CASSEWWSDTQYF
TRBV4-1,CASSQGLAGVNEQFF
TRBV2,CASSESRTRWETQYF
TRBV5-4,CASSFAPGTSGRALGNEQFF
TRBV5-1,CASSPSWTAKNIQYF
TRBV6-5,CASIMRDSRTYEQYF
TRBV5-4,CASSFPNTGELFF
TRBV10-1,CASSATGNYEAFF
TRBV18,CASSPSSGPGELFF
TRBV19,CASSRTGAGNTIYF
TRBV4-1,CASSQDYEQYF
TRBV7-2,CASSPEAGGPGTDTQYF
TRBV6-6,CASSWTEYSNQPQHF
TRBV4-1,CASQEEGWGRHTGELFF
TRBV4-2,CASSQSPLAGTGDEPYF
TRBV7-9,CASSLGGTSEFF
TRBV14,CASSQVAGNENTIYF
TRBV27,CASSTRVRSTYEQYF